The 6 T cell receptor beta chains below come from one sample, sequenced in a study of blood T cell repertoires in COVID-19. The data were produced by immunoSEQ multiplex PCR, yet TCRdb's version contains in-frame clones alone and is incomplete. The table has 60,000 to 70,000 clones, 88% seen once. Sequencing was performed on PBMCs or T cells enriched from blood (not recorded which). The receptors were sampled from a woman in her thirties or forties who had recovered from COVID-19.

V gene TRBV19 combines with J gene TRBJ2-2; TRBD1 agrees at 7 bases. Germline CDR1 is LNHDA and CDR2 is SQIVND (reference sequence). V lost 6 bases to trimming and J lost 0 bases; unmatched junction nucleotides: 22. The CDR3 is 21 residues long. CDR3 amino acids: CASSLLPGTEQYFTNTGELFF. The CDR3 region has the DNA TGTGCCAGTAGCCTCCTGCCCGGGACAGAACAATACTTTACGAACACCGGGGAGCTGTTTTTT.

V usage is TRBV3-1 (or the pseudogene TRBV3-2) and J usage is TRBJ2-4; possibly TRBD2 for D (6 bases). The CDR3 totals 14 residues. V was shortened by 6 bases and J by 0 bases, with 9 bases between the two germline ends. Per the germline V gene, CDR1 is LGHDT and CDR2 is YNNKEL (reference sequence). CDR3 nucleotides: TGTGCCAGCAGTGTCGGGGGAGCCAAAAACATTCAGTACTTC. The encoded protein is CASSVGGAKNIQYF.

The chain couples TRBV5-4 to TRBJ1-1, with D maybe TRBD1 (5 bases). The CDR3 totals 13 residues. Germline V lookup: CDR1 SGHNT, CDR2 YYREEE (reference sequence). Trimming stripped 3 bases from V and 0 bases from J, with 6 bases between. CDR3 loop: CASSSRVNTEAFF. DNA for the CDR3: TGTGCCAGCAGCTCCAGGGTGAACACTGAAGCTTTCTTT.

The gene calls are TRBV9 and TRBJ2-7; D is unresolved. This CDR3 region has 14 residues. Trimming removed 4 bases from V and 2 bases from J, with 13 bases in between. CDR1 is SGDLS and CDR2 is YYNGEE in the germline V gene. The CDR3 DNA reads as TGTGCCAGCAGCCCCCTTGCACGGGCCTACGAGCAGTACTTC. It encodes CASSPLARAYEQYF.

The V call is TRBV3-1 (or the pseudogene TRBV3-2), the J call TRBJ2-5; D may be TRBD1 (5 bases). This CDR3 is built from 13 residues. Germline V lookup: CDR1 LGHDT, CDR2 YNNKEL (reference sequence). V lost 0 bases to trimming and J lost 3 bases, with 5 bases between them. The CDR3 sequence: CASSQDREETQYF. The DNA of the CDR3 is TGTGCCAGCAGCCAAGACAGGGAAGAGACCCAGTACTTC.

The V and J genes are TRBV6-5 and TRBJ1-1; D may be TRBD1 (5 bases). The CDR3 is 12 amino acids. Germline V gene data show CDR1 as MNHEY and CDR2 as SVGAGI. V lost 7 bases and J lost 2, with 8 bases in between. The CDR3 loop is CASKTVNTEAFF. The CDR3 DNA follows: TGTGCCAGCAAGACAGTAAACACTGAAGCTTTCTTT.